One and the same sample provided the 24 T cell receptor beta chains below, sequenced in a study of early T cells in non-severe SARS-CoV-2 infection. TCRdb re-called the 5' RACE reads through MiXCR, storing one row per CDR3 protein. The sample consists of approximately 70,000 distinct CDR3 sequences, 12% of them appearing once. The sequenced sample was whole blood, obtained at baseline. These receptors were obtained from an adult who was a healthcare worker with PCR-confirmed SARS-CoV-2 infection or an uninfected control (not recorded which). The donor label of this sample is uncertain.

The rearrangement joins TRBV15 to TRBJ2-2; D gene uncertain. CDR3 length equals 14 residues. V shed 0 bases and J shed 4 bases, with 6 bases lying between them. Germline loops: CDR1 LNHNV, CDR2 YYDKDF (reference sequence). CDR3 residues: CATSRDLVTGELFF. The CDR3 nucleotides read TGTGCCACCAGCAGAGATCTGGTCACCGGGGAGCTGTTTTTT.

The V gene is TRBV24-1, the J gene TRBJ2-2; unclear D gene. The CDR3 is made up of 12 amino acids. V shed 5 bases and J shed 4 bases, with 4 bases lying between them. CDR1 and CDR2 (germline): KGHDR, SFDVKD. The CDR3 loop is CATSGPTGELFF. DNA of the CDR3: TGTGCCACCAGTGGGCCCACCGGGGAGCTGTTTTTT.

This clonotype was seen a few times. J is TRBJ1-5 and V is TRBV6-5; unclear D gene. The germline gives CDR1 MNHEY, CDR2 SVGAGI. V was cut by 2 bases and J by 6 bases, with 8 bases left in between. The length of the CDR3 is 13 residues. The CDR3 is CASSYRPGQPQHF. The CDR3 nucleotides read TGTGCCAGCAGTTACAGGCCGGGTCAGCCCCAGCATTTT.

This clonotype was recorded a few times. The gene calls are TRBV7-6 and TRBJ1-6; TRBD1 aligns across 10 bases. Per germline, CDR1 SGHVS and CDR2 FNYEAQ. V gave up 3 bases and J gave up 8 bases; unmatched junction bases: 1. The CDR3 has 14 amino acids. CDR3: CASSFGTGDSPLHF. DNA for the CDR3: TGTGCCAGCAGCTTTGGGACAGGGGATTCACCCCTCCACTTT.

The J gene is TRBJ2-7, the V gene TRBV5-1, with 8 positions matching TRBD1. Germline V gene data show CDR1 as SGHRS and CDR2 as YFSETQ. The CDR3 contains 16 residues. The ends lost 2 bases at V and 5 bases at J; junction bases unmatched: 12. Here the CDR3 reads CASSLRQGMLGDEQYF. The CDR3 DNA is TGCGCCAGCAGCTTAAGACAGGGGATGTTGGGGGACGAGCAGTACTTC. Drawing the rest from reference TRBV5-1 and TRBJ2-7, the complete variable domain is KAGVTQTPRYLIKTRGQQVTLSCSPISGHRSVSWYQQTPGQGLQFLFEYFSETQRNKGNFPGRFSGRQFSNSRSEMNVSTLELGDSALYLCASSLRQGMLGDEQYFGPGTRLTVT.

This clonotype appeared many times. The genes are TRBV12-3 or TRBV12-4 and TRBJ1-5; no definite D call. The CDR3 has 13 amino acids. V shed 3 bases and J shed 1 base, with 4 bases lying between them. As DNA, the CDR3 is TGTGCCAGCAGTTTGAGGAGCAATCAGCCCCAGCATTTT. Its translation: CASSLRSNQPQHF.

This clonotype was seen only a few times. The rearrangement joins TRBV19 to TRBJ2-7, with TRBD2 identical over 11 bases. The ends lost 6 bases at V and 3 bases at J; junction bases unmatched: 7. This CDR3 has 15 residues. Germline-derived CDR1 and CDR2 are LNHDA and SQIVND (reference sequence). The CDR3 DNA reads TGTGCCAGTAGGCATCGCGGACTAGCGGGCTACGAGCAGTACTTC. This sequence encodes CASRHRGLAGYEQYF.

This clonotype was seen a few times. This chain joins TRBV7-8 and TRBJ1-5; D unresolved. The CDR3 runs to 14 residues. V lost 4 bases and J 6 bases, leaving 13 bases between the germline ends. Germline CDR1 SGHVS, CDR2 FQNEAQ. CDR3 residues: CASSSGGVFQPQHF. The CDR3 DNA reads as TGTGCCAGCAGCTCTGGTGGGGTTTTTCAGCCCCAGCATTTT.

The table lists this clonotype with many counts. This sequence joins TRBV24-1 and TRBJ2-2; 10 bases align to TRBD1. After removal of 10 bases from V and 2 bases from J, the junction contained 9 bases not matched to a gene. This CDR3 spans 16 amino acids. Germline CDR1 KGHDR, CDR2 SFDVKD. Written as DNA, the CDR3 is TGTGCCACACTAATTGGACAGGGGGAAAACACCGGGGAGCTGTTTTTT. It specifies CATLIGQGENTGELFF.

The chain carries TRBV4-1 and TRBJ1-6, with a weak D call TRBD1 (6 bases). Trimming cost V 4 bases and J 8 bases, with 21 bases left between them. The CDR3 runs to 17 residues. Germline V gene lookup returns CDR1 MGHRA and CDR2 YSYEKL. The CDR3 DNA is TGCGCCAGCAGCCCGAATAAGGCAGGGGCGTGGGATTCACCCCTCCACTTT. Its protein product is CASSPNKAGAWDSPLHF.

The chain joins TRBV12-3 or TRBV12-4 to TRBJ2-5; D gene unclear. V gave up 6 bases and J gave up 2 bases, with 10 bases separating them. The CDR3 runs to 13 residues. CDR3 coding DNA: TGTGCCAGCAGCCGAGCTAGTCAAGAGACCCAGTACTTC. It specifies CASSRASQETQYF.

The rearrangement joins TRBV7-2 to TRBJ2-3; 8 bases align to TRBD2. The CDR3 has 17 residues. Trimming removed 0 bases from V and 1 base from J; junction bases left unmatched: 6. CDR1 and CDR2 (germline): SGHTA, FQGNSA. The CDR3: CASSLARGARGTDTQYF. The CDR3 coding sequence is TGTGCCAGCAGCTTAGCGCGGGGGGCCAGAGGCACAGATACGCAGTATTTT.

In nucleotides, the CDR3 is TGTGCCAGCAGTTACTCGTCCAGGGATAAGGTCAATGGCTACACCTTC. Protein: CASSYSSRDKVNGYTF. The chain joins TRBV6-5 to TRBJ1-2, with D possibly being TRBD1 (5 bases). Germline values: CDR1 MNHEY, CDR2 SVGAGI. The V gene lost 0 bases and the J gene lost 6 bases, with 17 bases spanning the gap. CDR3 size: 16 residues.

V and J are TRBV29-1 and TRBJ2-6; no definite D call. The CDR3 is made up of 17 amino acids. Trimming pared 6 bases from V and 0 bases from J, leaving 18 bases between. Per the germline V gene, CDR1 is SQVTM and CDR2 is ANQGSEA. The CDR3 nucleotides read TGCAGCGTACGGCTCATGGCAGATTTCTCTGGGGCCAACGTCCTGACTTTC. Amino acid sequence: CSVRLMADFSGANVLTF.

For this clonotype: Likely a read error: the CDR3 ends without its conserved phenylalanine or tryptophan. Written as DNA, the CDR3 is TGCAGTGCTAGAGACCCAGAGGGGGGCTGGGGCACAGATACGCAGTATTCT. Its protein is CSARDPEGGWGTDTQYS. V gene TRBV20-1 combines with J gene TRBJ2-3; D may be TRBD1 or TRBD2 (6 bases each). Germline V gene data show CDR1 as DFQATT and CDR2 as SNEGSKA (reference sequence). V lost 0 bases and J lost 1, with 17 bases in between. This CDR3 comprises 17 residues.

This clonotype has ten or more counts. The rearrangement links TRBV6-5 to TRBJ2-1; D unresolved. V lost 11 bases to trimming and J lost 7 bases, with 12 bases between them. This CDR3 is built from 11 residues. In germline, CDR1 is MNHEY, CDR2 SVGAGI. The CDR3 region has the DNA TGTGCCCTACGAGTAGGGAATGAGCAGTTCTTC. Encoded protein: CALRVGNEQFF.

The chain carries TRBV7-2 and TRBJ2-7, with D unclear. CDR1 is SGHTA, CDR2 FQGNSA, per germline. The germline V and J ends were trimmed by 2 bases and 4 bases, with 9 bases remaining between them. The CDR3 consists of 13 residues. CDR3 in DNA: TGTGCCAGCAGCTTATACCGAGCGTACGAGCAGTACTTC. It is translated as CASSLYRAYEQYF.

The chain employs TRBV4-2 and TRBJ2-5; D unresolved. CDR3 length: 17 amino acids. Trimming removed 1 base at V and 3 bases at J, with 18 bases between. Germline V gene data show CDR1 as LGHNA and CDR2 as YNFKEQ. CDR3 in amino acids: CASSQAELVGREETQYF. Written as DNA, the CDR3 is TGTGCCAGCAGCCAAGCGGAGCTAGTGGGAAGGGAAGAGACCCAGTACTTC.

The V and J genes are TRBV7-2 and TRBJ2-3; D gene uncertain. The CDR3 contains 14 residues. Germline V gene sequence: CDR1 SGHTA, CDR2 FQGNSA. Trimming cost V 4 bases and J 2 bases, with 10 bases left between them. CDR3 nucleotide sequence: TGTGCCAGCAGCTCCGCCGACTTCACAGATACGCAGTATTTT. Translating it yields CASSSADFTDTQYF.

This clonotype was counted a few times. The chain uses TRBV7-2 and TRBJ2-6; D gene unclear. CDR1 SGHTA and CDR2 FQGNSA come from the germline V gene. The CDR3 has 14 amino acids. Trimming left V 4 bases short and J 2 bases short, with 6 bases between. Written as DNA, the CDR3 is TGTGCCAGCAGCTCCTCGACTGGGGCCAACGTCCTGACTTTC. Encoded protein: CASSSSTGANVLTF.

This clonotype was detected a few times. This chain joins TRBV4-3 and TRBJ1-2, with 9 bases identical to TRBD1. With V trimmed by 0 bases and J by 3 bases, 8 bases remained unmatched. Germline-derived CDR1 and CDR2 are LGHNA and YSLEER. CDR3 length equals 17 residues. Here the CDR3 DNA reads TGCGCCAGCAGCCAAGAGACAGGGGGTTATGTTGACTATGGCTACACCTTC. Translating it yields CASSQETGGYVDYGYTF.

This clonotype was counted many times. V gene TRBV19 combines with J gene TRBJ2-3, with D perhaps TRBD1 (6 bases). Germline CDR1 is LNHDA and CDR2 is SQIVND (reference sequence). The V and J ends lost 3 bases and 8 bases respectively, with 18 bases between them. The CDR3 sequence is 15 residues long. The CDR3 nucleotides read TGTGCCAGTAGTATTAGGAGACCCCAAGGGGGTACGCAGTATTTT. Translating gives CASSIRRPQGGTQYF. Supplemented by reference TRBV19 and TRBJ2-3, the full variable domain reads DGGITQSPKYLFRKEGQNVTLSCEQNLNHDAMYWYRQDPGQGLRLIYYSQIVNDFQKGDIAEGYSVSREKKESFPLTVTSAQKNPTAFYLCASSIRRPQGGTQYFGPGTRLTVL.

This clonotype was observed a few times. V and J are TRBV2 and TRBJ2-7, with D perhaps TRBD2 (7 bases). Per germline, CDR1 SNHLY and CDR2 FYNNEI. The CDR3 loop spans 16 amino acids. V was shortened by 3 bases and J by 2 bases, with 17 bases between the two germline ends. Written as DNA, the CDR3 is TGTGCCAGCAGTGATATTGACGGGGGGCGACCCTACGAGCAGTACTTC. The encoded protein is CASSDIDGGRPYEQYF.

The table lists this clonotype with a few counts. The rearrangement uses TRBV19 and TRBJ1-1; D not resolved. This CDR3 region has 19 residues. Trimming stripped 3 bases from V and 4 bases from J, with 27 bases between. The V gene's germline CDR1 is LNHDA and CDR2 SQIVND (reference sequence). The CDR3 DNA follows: TGTGCCAGTAGTATCTCCCCCATGGTTAGGGTAAAGGGTTTCACTGAAGCTTTCTTT. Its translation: CASSISPMVRVKGFTEAFF.